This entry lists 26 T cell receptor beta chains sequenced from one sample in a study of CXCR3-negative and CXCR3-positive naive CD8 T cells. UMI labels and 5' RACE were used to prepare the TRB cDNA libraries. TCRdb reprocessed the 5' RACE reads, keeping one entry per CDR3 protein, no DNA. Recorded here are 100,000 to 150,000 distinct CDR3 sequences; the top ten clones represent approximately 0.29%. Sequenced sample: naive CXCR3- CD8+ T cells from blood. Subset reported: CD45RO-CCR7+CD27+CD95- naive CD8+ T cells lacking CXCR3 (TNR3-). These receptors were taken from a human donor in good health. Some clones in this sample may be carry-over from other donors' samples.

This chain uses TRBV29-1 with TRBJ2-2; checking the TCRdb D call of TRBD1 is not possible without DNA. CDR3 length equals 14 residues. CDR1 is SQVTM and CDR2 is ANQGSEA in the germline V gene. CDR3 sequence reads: CSVEPQRGIGELFF.

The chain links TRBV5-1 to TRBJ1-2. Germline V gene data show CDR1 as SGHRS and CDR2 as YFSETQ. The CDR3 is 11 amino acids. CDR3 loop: CASSSPRGYTF.

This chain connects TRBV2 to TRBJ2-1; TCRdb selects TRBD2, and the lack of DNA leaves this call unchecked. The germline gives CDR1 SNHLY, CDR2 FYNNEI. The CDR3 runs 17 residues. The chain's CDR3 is CASSERLAGVIAYEQFF.

The CDR3 spells CASSQDEWDLRQQYF. J is TRBJ2-7 and V is TRBV4-2. The CDR3 sequence is 15 residues long. Germline CDR1 and CDR2: LGHNA and YNFKEQ.

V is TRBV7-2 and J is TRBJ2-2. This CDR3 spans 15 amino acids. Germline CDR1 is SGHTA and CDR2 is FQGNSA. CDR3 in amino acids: CASSLVQTNTGDLFF. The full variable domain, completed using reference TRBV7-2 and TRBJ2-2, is GAGVSQSPSNKVTEKGKDVELRCDPISGHTALYWYRQSLGQGLEFLIYFQGNSAPDKSGLPSDRFSAERTGGSVSTLTIQRTQQEDSAVYLCASSLVQTNTGDLFFGEGSRLTVL.

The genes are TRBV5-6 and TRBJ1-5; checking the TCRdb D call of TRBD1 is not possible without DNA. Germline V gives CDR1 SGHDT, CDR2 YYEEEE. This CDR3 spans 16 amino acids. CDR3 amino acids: CASSFQQGRLNQPQHF.

The chain's CDR3 is CASSQGSLSGGVDNEQFF. The chain combines TRBV4-3 with TRBJ2-1; TCRdb calls TRBD2, which cannot be checked without DNA. Germline CDR1 and CDR2: LGHNA and YSLEER. The CDR3 totals 18 residues.

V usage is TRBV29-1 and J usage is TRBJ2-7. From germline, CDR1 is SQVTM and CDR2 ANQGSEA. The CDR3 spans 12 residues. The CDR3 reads CSAWTAAYEQYF.

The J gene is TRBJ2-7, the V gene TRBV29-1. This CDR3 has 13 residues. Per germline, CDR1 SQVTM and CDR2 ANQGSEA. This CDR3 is CNVVPAGSLEQYF.

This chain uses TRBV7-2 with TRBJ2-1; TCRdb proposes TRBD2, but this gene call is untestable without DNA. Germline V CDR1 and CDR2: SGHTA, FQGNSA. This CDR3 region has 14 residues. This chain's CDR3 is CASSLTSGGYEQFF.

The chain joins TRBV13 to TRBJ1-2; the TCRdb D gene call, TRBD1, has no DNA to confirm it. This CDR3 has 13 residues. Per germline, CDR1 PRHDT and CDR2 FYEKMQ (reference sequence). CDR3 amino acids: CASSTGQAYGYTF.

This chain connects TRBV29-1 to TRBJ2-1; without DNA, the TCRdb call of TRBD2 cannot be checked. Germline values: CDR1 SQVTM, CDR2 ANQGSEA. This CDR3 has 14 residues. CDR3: CSHLEEAIYNEQFF.

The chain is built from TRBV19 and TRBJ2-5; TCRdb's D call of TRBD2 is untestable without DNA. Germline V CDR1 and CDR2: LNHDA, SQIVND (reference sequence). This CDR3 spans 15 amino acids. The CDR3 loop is CASRHGTSGTETQYF. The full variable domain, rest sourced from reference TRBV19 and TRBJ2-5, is DGGITQSPKYLFRKEGQNVTLSCEQNLNHDAMYWYRQDPGQGLRLIYYSQIVNDFQKGDIAEGYSVSREKKESFPLTVTSAQKNPTAFYLCASRHGTSGTETQYFGPGTRLLVL.

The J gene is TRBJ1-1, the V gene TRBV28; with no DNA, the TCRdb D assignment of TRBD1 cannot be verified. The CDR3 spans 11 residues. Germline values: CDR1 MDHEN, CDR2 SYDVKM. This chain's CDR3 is CASNPGYEAFF.

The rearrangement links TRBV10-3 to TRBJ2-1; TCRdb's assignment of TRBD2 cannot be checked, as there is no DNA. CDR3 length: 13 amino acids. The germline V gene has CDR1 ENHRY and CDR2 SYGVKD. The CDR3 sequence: CATLREVNNEQFF.

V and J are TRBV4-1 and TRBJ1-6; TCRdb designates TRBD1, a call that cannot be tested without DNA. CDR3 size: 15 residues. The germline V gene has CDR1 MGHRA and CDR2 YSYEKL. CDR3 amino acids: CASSQGGGPSSPLHF.

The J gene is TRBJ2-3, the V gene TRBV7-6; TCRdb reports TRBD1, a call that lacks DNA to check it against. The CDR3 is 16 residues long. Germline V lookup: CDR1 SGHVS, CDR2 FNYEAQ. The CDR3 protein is CASSLPRGRGTDTQYF.

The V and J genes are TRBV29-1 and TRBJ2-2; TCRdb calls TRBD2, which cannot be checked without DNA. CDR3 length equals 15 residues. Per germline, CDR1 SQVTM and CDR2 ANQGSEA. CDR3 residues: CSVGLAGSGAGELFF.

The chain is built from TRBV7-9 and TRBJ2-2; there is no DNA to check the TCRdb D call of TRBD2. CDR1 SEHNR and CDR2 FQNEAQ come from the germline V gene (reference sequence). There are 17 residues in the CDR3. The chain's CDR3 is CASSSTTSGSDTGELFF.

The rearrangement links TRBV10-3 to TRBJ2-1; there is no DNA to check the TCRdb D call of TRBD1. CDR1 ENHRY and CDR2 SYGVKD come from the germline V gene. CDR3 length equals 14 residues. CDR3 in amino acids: CAISQTGGWNEQFF.

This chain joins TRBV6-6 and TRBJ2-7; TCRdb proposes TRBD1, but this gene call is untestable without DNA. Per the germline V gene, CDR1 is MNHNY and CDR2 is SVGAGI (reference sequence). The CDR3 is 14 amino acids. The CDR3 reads CASSPRDRADEQYF.

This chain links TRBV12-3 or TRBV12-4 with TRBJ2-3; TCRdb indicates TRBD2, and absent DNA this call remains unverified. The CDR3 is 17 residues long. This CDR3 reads CASRGLAGERGTDTQYF.

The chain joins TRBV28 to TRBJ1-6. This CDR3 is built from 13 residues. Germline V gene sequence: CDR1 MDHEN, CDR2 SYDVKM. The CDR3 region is CASSLMVSSPLHF. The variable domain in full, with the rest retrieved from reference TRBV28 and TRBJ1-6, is DVKVTQSSRYLVKRTGEKVFLECVQDMDHENMFWYRQDPGLGLRLIYFSYDVKMKEKGDIPEGYSVSREKKERFSLILESASTNQTSMYLCASSLMVSSPLHFGNGTRLTVT.

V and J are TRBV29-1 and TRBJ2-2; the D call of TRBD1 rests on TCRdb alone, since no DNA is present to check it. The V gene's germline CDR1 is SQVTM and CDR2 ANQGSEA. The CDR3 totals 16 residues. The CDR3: CSVVGGDTASAGELFF.

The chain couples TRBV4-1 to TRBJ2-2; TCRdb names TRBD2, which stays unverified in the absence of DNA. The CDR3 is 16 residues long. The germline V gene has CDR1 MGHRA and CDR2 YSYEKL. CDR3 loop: CASSQDSTRGSGELFF.

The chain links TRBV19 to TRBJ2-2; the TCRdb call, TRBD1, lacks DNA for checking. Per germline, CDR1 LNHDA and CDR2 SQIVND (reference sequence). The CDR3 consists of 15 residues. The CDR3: CATTYGTGGSGELFF.